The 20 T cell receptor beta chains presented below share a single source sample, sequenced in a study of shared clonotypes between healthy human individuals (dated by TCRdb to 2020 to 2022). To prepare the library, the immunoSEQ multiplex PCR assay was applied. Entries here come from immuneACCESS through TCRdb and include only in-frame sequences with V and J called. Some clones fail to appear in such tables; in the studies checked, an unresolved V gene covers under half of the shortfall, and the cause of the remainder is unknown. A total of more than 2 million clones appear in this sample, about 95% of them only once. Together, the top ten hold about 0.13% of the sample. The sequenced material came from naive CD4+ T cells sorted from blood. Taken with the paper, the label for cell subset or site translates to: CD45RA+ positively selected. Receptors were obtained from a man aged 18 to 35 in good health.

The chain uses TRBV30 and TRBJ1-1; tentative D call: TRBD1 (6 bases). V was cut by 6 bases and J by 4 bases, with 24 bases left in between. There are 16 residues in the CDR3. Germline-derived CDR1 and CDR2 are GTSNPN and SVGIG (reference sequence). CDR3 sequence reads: CACITGSGSRGTEAFF. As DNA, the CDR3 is TGTGCCTGTATAACAGGGTCCGGGTCGAGAGGCACTGAAGCTTTCTTT.

The CDR3 DNA reads TGCAGCGCCCTGACAGGGGATAGCTATGGCTACACCTTC. This encodes CSALTGDSYGYTF. This chain uses TRBV29-1 with TRBJ1-2; 8 nucleotides line up with TRBD1. The trim removed 7 bases at V and 4 bases at J, leaving 8 bases unmatched. Per the germline V gene, CDR1 is SQVTM and CDR2 is ANQGSEA. This CDR3 is 13 amino acids long.

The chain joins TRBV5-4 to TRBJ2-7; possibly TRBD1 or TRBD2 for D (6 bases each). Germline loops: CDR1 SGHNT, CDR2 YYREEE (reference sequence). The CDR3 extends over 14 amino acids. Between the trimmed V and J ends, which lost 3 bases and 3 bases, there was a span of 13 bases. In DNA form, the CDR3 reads TGTGCCAGCAGCTCGGGGGCTCTGGACTACGAGCAGTACTTC. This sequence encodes CASSSGALDYEQYF.

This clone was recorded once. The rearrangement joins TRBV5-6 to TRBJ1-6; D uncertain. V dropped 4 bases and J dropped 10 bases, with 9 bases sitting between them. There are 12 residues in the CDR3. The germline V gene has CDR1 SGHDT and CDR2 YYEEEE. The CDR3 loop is CASSQTGSPLHF. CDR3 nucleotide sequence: TGTGCCAGCAGCCAAACCGGGTCACCCCTCCACTTT.

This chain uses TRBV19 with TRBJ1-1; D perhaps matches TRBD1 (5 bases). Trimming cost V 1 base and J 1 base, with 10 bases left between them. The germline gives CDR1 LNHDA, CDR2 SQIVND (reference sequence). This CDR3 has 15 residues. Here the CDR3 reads CASSIVPRANTEAFF. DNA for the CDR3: TGTGCCAGTAGTATAGTTCCCAGGGCGAACACTGAAGCTTTCTTT.

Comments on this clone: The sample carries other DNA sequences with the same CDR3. DNA for the CDR3: TGTGCCAGCAGTGACAGGGTAGGTCAGCCCCAGCATTTT. Amino acids: CASSDRVGQPQHF. The chain joins TRBV6-1 to TRBJ1-5, with a weak D call TRBD1 (5 bases). V was trimmed by 3 bases and J by 6 bases, leaving 9 bases between them. The CDR3 totals 13 residues. The V gene's germline CDR1 is MNHNS and CDR2 SASEGT.

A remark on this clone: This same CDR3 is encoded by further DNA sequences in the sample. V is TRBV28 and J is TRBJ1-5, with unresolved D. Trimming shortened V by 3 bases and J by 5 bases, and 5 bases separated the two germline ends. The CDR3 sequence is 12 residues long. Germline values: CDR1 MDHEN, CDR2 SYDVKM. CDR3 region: CASSFGYQPQHF. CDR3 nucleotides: TGTGCCAGCAGTTTCGGCTATCAGCCCCAGCATTTT.

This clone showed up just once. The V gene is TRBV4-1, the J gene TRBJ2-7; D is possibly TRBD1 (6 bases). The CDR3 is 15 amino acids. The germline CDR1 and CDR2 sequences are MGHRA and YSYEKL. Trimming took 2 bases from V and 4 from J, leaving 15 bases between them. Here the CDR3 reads CASSQTGTVGYEQYF. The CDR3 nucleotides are TGCGCCAGCAGCCAAACAGGGACGGTCGGTTACGAGCAGTACTTC.

The CDR3 sequence is CASTLGQGRTDTQYF. In DNA, the CDR3 is TGTGCCAGCACGCTGGGACAGGGAAGAACAGATACGCAGTATTTT. The V and J genes are TRBV5-4 and TRBJ2-3, with 9 positions matching TRBD1. The CDR3 consists of 15 residues. Germline V gene data show CDR1 as SGHNT and CDR2 as YYREEE (reference sequence). Trimming cost V 6 bases and J 3 bases; bases outside gene matches: 8.

The CDR3 here is CASSKRGSTDTQYF. As DNA, the CDR3 is TGTGCCAGCAGCAAAAGAGGATCAACAGATACGCAGTATTTT. This rearrangement joins TRBV21-1 to TRBJ2-3; TRBD2, the D gene given by the table, was not confirmed from the DNA. TRBV21-1 is described as a pseudogene. The CDR3 sequence is 14 residues long.

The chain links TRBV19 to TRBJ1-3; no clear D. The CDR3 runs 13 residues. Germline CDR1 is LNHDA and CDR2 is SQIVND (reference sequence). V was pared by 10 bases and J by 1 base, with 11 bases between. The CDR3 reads CATRTLSGNTIYF. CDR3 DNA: TGTGCCACCAGGACCTTATCTGGAAACACCATATATTTT.

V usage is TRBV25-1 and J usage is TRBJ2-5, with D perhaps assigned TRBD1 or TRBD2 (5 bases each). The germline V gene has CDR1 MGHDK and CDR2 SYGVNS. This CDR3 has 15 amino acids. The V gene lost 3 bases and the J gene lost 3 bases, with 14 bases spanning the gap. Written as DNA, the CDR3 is TGTGCCAGCAGTGACTATCGGGGCCCTAAAGAGACCCAGTACTTC. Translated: CASSDYRGPKETQYF.

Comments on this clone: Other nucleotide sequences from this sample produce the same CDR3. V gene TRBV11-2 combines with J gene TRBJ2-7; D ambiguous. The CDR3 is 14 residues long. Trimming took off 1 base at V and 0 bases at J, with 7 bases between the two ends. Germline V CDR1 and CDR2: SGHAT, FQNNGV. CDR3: CASSLVQSSYEQYF. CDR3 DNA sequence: TGTGCCAGCAGCTTAGTACAGAGCTCCTACGAGCAGTACTTC.

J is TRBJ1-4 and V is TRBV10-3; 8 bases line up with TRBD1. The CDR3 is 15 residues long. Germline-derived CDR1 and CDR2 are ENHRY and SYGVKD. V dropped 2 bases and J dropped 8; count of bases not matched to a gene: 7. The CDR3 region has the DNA TGTGCCATCAGTGAGGCGGACAGGGTGGGCGAAAAACTGTTTTTT. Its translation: CAISEADRVGEKLFF.

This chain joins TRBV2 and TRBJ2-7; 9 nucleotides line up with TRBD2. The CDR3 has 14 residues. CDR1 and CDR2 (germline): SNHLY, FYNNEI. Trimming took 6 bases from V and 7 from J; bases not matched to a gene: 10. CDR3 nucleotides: TGTGCCAGCAGCCGGACTAGCGTTAGCGGGGAGCAGTACTTC. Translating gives CASSRTSVSGEQYF. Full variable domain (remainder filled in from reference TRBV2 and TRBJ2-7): EPEVTQTPSHQVTQMGQEVILRCVPISNHLYFYWYRQILGQKVEFLVSFYNNEISEKSEIFDDQFSVERPDGSNFTLKIRSTKLEDSAMYFCASSRTSVSGEQYFGPGTRLTVT.

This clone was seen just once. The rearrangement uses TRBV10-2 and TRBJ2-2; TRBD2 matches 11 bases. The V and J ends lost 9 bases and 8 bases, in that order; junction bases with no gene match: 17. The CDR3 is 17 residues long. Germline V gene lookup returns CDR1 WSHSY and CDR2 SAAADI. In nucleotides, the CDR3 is TGCGCCAGAGGGACTAGCGGACTCGAATCCCCGCAGGGGGAGCTGTTTTTT. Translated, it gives CARGTSGLESPQGELFF.

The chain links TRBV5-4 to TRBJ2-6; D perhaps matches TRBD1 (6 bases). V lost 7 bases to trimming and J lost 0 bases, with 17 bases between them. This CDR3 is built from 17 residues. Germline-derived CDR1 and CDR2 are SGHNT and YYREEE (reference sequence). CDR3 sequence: CASRGQGPSSGANVLTF. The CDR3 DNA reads TGTGCCAGCCGGGGCCAGGGGCCTAGCTCTGGGGCCAACGTCCTGACTTTC.

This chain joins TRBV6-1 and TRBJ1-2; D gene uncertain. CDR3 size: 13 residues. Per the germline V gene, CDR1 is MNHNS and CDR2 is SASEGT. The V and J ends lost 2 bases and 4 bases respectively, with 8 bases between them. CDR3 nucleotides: TGTGCCAGCAGTGAATTAGGGCTCTATGGCTACACCTTC. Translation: CASSELGLYGYTF.

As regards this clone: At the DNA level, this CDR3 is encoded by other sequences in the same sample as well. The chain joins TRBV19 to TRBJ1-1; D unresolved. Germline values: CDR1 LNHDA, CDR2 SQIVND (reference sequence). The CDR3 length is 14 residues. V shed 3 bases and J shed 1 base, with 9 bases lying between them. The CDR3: CASSIGLANTEAFF. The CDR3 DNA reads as TGTGCCAGTAGTATTGGCCTGGCGAACACTGAAGCTTTCTTT.

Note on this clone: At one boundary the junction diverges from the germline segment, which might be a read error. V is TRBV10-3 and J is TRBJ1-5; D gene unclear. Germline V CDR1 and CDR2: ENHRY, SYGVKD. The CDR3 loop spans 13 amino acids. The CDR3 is CAITEDSNQPQHF. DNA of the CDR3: TGTGCCATCACTGAGGATAGCAATCAGCCCCAGCATTTT.